These 17 T cell receptor beta chains came from one sample sequenced in a study of shared clonotypes between healthy human individuals. Sequencing was performed with immunoSEQ multiplex PCR; in TCRdb, only in-frame clones are kept and a portion is missing. This sample has 600,000 to 800,000 clones, with over 55% found just once. Sequences were obtained from memory CD4+ T cells sorted from blood. Documented subset: CD45RA-negative fraction. The receptor set was obtained from a woman between 25 and 40 years old in good health.

V usage is TRBV4-2 and J usage is TRBJ2-7, with 14 bases fitting TRBD2. CDR1 LGHNA and CDR2 YNFKEQ come from the germline V gene. This CDR3 contains 20 residues. V was pared by 0 bases and J by 0 bases, with 10 bases of the junction left unmatched. CDR3 sequence reads: CASSQDGGTSGRLGSYEQYF. CDR3 DNA sequence: TGTGCCAGCAGCCAAGATGGCGGGACTAGCGGGAGATTGGGCTCCTACGAGCAGTACTTC.

The chain has TRBV19 and TRBJ2-7; D may be TRBD2 (6 bases). The CDR3 runs to 15 residues. The V gene lost 6 bases and the J gene lost 6 bases, with 21 bases spanning the gap. Germline assignment: CDR1 LNHDA and CDR2 SQIVND (reference sequence). CDR3 bases: TGTGCCAGTAGCTTCGGAGGGGACCGGAGCCCCGAGCAGTACTTC. It encodes CASSFGGDRSPEQYF.

The chain employs TRBV2 and TRBJ2-7; TRBD1 might be the D (5 bases). V was clipped by 3 bases and J by 3 bases, with 12 bases between them. CDR1 is SNHLY, CDR2 FYNNEI, per germline. This CDR3 is built from 14 residues. The CDR3 region is CASSEVGQGYEQYF. The CDR3 DNA reads as TGTGCCAGCAGTGAGGTGGGCCAGGGCTACGAGCAGTACTTC. The full variable domain, in which reference TRBV2 and TRBJ2-7 provide the parts outside the CDR3, is EPEVTQTPSHQVTQMGQEVILRCVPISNHLYFYWYRQILGQKVEFLVSFYNNEISEKSEIFDDQFSVERPDGSNFTLKIRSTKLEDSAMYFCASSEVGQGYEQYFGPGTRLTVT.

About this clone itself: Other DNA variants within this sample encode the same CDR3. The chain joins TRBV11-2 to TRBJ2-1, with 7 bases fitting TRBD2. This CDR3 region has 14 residues. Per germline, CDR1 SGHAT and CDR2 FQNNGV. V dropped 1 base and J dropped 4; count of bases not matched to a gene: 1. The CDR3 DNA is TGTGCCAGCAGCTTAGCGGGGGGATACAATGAGCAGTTCTTC. Protein sequence: CASSLAGGYNEQFF.

There are a few counts of this clone. The sample has other DNA sequences that encode this CDR3 too. The V gene is TRBV5-1, the J gene TRBJ2-7; D gene ambiguous. Germline CDR1 SGHRS, CDR2 YFSETQ. This CDR3 is built from 12 residues. Trimming shortened V by 3 bases and J by 0 bases, and 4 bases separated the two germline ends. The CDR3 loop is CASSYSSYEQYF. Written as DNA, the CDR3 is TGCGCCAGCAGCTATAGCTCCTACGAGCAGTACTTC.

The rearrangement uses TRBV6-4 and TRBJ1-1, with D tentatively TRBD1 (6 bases). Trimming shortened V by 7 bases and J by 8 bases, and 23 bases separated the two germline ends. This CDR3 has 15 residues. Germline V gene data show CDR1 as MRHNA and CDR2 as SNTAGT. The chain's CDR3 is CASTRLRGGATEAFF. CDR3 in DNA: TGTGCCAGCACTAGACTACGGGGGGGGGCTACCGAAGCTTTCTTT.

This chain uses TRBV28 with TRBJ2-2; D remains ambiguous. Germline V lookup: CDR1 MDHEN, CDR2 SYDVKM. CDR3 length: 11 amino acids. V was cut by 9 bases and J by 5 bases, with 7 bases left in between. The CDR3 protein is CASRRTGELFF. CDR3 DNA sequence: TGTGCCAGTAGGAGAACCGGGGAGCTGTTTTTT. Full variable domain (remainder filled in from reference TRBV28 and TRBJ2-2): DVKVTQSSRYLVKRTGEKVFLECVQDMDHENMFWYRQDPGLGLRLIYFSYDVKMKEKGDIPEGYSVSREKKERFSLILESASTNQTSMYLCASRRTGELFFGEGSRLTVL.

J is TRBJ2-7 and V is TRBV7-3; D is perhaps TRBD1 (6 bases). V lost 2 bases to trimming and J lost 6 bases, with 8 bases between them. The CDR3 consists of 12 residues. Germline loops: CDR1 SGHTA, CDR2 FQGTGA. Here the CDR3 DNA reads TGTGCCAGCAGCTTACAAGGGGGCGAGCAGTACTTC. Its protein is CASSLQGGEQYF.

The table lists this clone with a few counts. The chain employs TRBV2 and TRBJ2-7, with 7 bases aligning to TRBD1. With V trimmed by 7 bases and J by 5 bases, 14 bases remained unmatched. From germline, CDR1 is SNHLY and CDR2 FYNNEI. The CDR3 loop spans 15 amino acids. In DNA form, the CDR3 reads TGTGCCAGCATTGCGGCACAGGGGTTTGGCCACGAGCAGTACTTC. This translates into CASIAAQGFGHEQYF.

The chain joins TRBV11-3 to TRBJ2-5; either TRBD1 or TRBD2 may supply D (5 bases each). Germline loops: CDR1 SGHNT, CDR2 YENEEA. This CDR3 is 13 amino acids long. Trimming pared 5 bases from V and 3 bases from J, leaving 10 bases between. This CDR3 is CASSGLREETQYF. The CDR3 DNA reads as TGTGCCAGCAGCGGACTCAGGGAAGAGACCCAGTACTTC.

This clone was seen a single time. The chain is built from TRBV11-2 and TRBJ2-3; tentatively, D is TRBD2 (5 bases). CDR1 is SGHAT, CDR2 FQNNGV, per germline. CDR3 size: 17 residues. V gave up 1 base and J gave up 7 bases, with 21 bases separating them. For the CDR3, the DNA is TGTGCCAGCAGCTTAGTAACGGACTCCTTGGGGTTAAATACGCAGTATTTT. Protein product: CASSLVTDSLGLNTQYF.

The chain has TRBV15 and TRBJ2-3, with 8 nucleotides matching TRBD2. The CDR3 is made up of 18 amino acids. J gave up 0 bases and V 2 bases, and 10 bases lay outside the gene matches. CDR1 and CDR2 from the germline V gene are LNHNV and YYDKDF (reference sequence). The CDR3 DNA is TGTGCCACCAGCAGACAGAGACTAGCGCGAGCTAGCACAGATACGCAGTATTTT. Its translation is CATSRQRLARASTDTQYF.

V and J are TRBV7-2 and TRBJ2-1, with a weak D call TRBD2 (5 bases). The V and J ends lost 3 bases and 8 bases respectively, with 17 bases between them. The CDR3 has 15 amino acids. Germline CDR1 is SGHTA and CDR2 is FQGNSA. Written as DNA, the CDR3 is TGTGCCAGCAGCTTCCAGCGGACGTTAACTCATGAGCAGTTCTTC. Translated: CASSFQRTLTHEQFF.

The count of this clone is one. V and J are TRBV2 and TRBJ2-2; tentatively, D is TRBD2 (5 bases). CDR1 SNHLY and CDR2 FYNNEI come from the germline V gene. This CDR3 is 16 amino acids long. Deletions cut 6 bases from V and 1 base from J, with 15 bases between. In nucleotides, the CDR3 is TGTGCCAGCAGCCTCCGGGCTAGCTTGAACACCGGGGAGCTGTTTTTT. It specifies CASSLRASLNTGELFF.

V and J are TRBV7-9 and TRBJ2-7; D could derive from TRBD1 or TRBD2 (5 bases each). V was cut by 8 bases and J by 4 bases, with 21 bases left in between. Germline lookup yields CDR1 SEHNR and CDR2 FQNEAQ (reference sequence). The CDR3 sequence is 15 residues long. As DNA, the CDR3 is TGTGCCAGCGCGAAAAGTGGGACGGTCAAATACGAGCAGTACTTC. Translating it yields CASAKSGTVKYEQYF.

The CDR3 loop is CASMVAGGDEQYF. DNA for the CDR3: TGTGCCAGTATGGTTGCAGGGGGGGACGAGCAGTACTTC. The J gene is TRBJ2-7, the V gene TRBV19; D tentatively reads TRBD1 or TRBD2 (7 bases each). Germline assignment: CDR1 LNHDA and CDR2 SQIVND (reference sequence). This CDR3 is built from 13 residues. V lost 7 bases, J lost 5 bases, and 15 bases lay in between.

The chain employs TRBV4-2 and TRBJ2-7; D is possibly TRBD1 (6 bases). Trimming stripped 4 bases from V and 3 bases from J, with 13 bases between. Germline V gives CDR1 LGHNA, CDR2 YNFKEQ. There are 14 residues in the CDR3. CDR3 loop: CASSLEIQGYEQYF. CDR3 sequence (DNA): TGTGCCAGCAGCCTAGAAATACAGGGCTACGAGCAGTACTTC.